This TCR beta chain emerged from a study of OX40 agonist ivuxolimab in advanced cancers. Looking at the study overall: Past anti-PD-1, anti-PD-L1 or anti-CTLA-4 therapy was accepted, and roughly 38% had received some. Findings and caveats of the study: CD8+ T cells (on average) carried more expanded clones than CD4+ T cells.

With respect to this clone: Its antigen is unknown.

Method: immunoSEQ multiplex PCR; TCRdb's copy keeps in-frame clones and lacks some. Among roughly 14,000 clones, 50% to 75% were seen once, and the ten largest hold roughly 8.1%. Germline loops: CDR1 SGHKS, CDR2 YYEKEE (reference sequence). Trimming took off 4 bases at V and 5 bases at J, with 7 bases between the two ends. This CDR3 is built from 12 residues. Exclusion of a patient followed from autoimmune disease history or systemic immunosuppression. Sequencing was performed on CD4+ or CD8+ T cells sorted from blood, taken in a trial of the OX40 agonist ivuxolimab. The V call is TRBV5-5, the J call TRBJ2-1; a possible D gene is TRBD1 (5 bases). The sequence was obtained from an adult with an advanced solid tumor such as melanoma, head and neck, liver or kidney cancer. The CDR3 is CASSLGDNEQFF. CDR3 coding DNA: TGTGCCAGCAGCCTAGGGGACAATGAGCAGTTCTTC.